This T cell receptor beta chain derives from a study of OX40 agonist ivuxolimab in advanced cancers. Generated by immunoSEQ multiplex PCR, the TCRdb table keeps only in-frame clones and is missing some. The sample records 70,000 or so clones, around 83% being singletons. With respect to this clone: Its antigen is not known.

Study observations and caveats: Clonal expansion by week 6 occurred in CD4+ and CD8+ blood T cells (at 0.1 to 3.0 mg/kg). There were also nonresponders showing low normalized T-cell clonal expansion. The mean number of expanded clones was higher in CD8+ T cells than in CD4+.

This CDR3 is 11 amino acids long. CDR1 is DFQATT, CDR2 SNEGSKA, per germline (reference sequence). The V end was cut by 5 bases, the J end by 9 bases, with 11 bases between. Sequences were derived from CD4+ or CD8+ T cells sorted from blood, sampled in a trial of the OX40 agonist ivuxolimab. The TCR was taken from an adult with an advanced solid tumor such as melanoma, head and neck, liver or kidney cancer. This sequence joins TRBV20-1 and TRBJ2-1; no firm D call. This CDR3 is CSAPKGPEQFF. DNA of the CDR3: TGCAGTGCTCCGAAGGGCCCTGAGCAGTTCTTC.